This T cell receptor (beta chain) was identified during a study of control samples from healthy donors and cancer patients. Germline V gene lookup returns CDR1 SGHRS and CDR2 YFSETQ. The CDR3 spans 13 residues. Trimming cost V 4 bases and J 5 bases, with 9 bases left between them. The repertoire was sequenced with immunoSEQ multiplex PCR; TCRdb's copy has only in-frame clones and lacks some. The repertoire holds 120,000 to 150,000 clones, with around 90% as singletons. Sequencing was performed on blood. This chain connects TRBV5-1 to TRBJ2-2, with D hard to call. This receptor was identified in a man aged 18 to 29 in good health. Here the CDR3 reads CASSTPWTGELFF. The CDR3 DNA follows: TGCGCCAGCAGCACCCCGTGGACCGGGGAGCTGTTTTTT.